The rows below give T cell receptor beta chains drawn from one sample of a study of blood T cells in healthy people across ages. MiXCR, run by TCRdb on the 5' RACE reads, gives a single entry per CDR3 protein. The sample has around 780,000 distinct CDR3 sequences; 56% are singletons. Sequenced sample: blood. The receptors were gathered from a man aged 35 to 55 in good health. Each CDR3 is given with its conserved first and last residue. A D gene is named only where the DNA matches it firmly. The size field is filled for only some rows; it gives once, few, many or a size class.

abundance,d_gene,v_gene,j_gene,CDR3aa,CDR3nt
.,TRBD2,TRBV4-2,TRBJ2-5,CASSQGHRPGLAGVGVLETQYF,TGTGCCAGCAGCCAAGGGCACAGGCCGGGACTAGCGGGAGTAGGAGTATTGGAGACCCAGTACTTC
.,TRBD2,TRBV19,TRBJ2-7,CARSTETSGRGSSYEQYF,TGTGCCCGTAGTACTGAAACTAGCGGGAGGGGAAGCTCCTACGAGCAGTACTTC
.,TRBD2,TRBV4-3,TRBJ2-2,CASSQGLAGGYGGELFF,TGCGCCAGCAGCCAAGGTCTAGCGGGAGGGTATGGCGGGGAGCTGTTTTTT
.,.,TRBV9,TRBJ2-2,CASSAVQGTGELFF,TGTGCCAGCAGCGCGGTTCAGGGTACCGGGGAGCTGTTTTTT
few,TRBD2,TRBV24-1,TRBJ2-1,CATRSSSGSFNEQFF,TGTGCCACCAGATCATCTAGCGGGAGTTTCAATGAGCAGTTCTTC
few,.,TRBV10-3,TRBJ2-7,CATTVGGYEQYF,TGTGCCACCACAGTGGGAGGCTACGAGCAGTACTTC
.,.,TRBV3-1,TRBJ2-4,CASSLQRQILAKNIQYF,TGTGCCAGCAGTCTACAGCGACAGATTCTAGCCAAAAACATTCAGTACTTC
.,TRBD2,TRBV7-8,TRBJ2-1,CASSSRLAGGLPRYEQFF,TGTGCCAGCAGCTCCAGACTAGCGGGGGGGCTTCCCAGGTATGAGCAGTTCTTC
.,.,TRBV27,TRBJ1-6,CASSLPPGPGSPLHF,TGTGCCAGCAGTTTACCGCCAGGCCCGGGGTCACCCCTCCACTTT
.,TRBD1,TRBV12-3/TRBV12-4,TRBJ1-1,CASRVPGTVNTEAFF,TGTGCCAGCAGGGTACCCGGGACAGTGAACACTGAAGCTTTCTTT
.,.,TRBV7-9,TRBJ2-2,CASIIPASGTGELFF,TGTGCCAGCATAATCCCGGCGTCCGGGACCGGGGAGCTGTTTTTT
once,TRBD1,TRBV6-6,TRBJ2-5,CASSKGTGGEETQYF,TGTGCCAGCAGTAAAGGGACAGGGGGAGAAGAGACCCAGTACTTC
.,.,TRBV29-1,TRBJ2-1,CSVDSLRALSSYNEQFF,TGCAGCGTTGACTCGCTCAGGGCCCTTAGCTCCTACAATGAGCAGTTCTTC
.,.,TRBV11-3,TRBJ2-5,CASGSEVSAQYF,TGTGCCAGCGGCTCAGAAGTTTCGGCCCAGTACTTC
.,.,TRBV20-1,TRBJ2-1,CSATSGTGKFF,TGCAGTGCCACTAGCGGGACAGGGAAGTTCTTC
.,.,TRBV20-1,TRBJ2-1,CSARFRVDEQFF,TGCAGTGCTAGATTTCGGGTGGATGAGCAGTTCTTC
.,.,TRBV10-3,TRBJ2-7,CAISGRDFSYEQYF,TGTGCCATCAGTGGCCGGGACTTCTCCTACGAGCAGTACTTC
few,.,TRBV5-1,TRBJ2-1,CASSVGDTYNEQFF,TGCGCCAGCAGTGTGGGGGATACCTACAATGAGCAGTTCTTC
once,.,TRBV7-3,TRBJ1-1,CASSDQGHGNTEAFF,TGTGCCAGCAGCGACCAAGGACACGGGAACACTGAAGCTTTCTTT
few,TRBD1,TRBV25-1,TRBJ2-5,CASSKYGTVETQYF,TGTGCCAGCAGCAAGTATGGGACAGTAGAGACCCAGTACTTC
once,.,TRBV28,TRBJ1-1,CASSLTGENTEAFF,TGTGCCAGCAGTTTAACGGGGGAGAACACTGAAGCTTTCTTT
few,.,TRBV20-1,TRBJ2-1,CSAPDLYNEQFF,TGCAGTGCTCCGGACTTATACAATGAGCAGTTCTTC
.,.,TRBV7-9,TRBJ2-1,CASSSSLRDAKYNEQFF,TGTGCCAGCAGCTCTAGCTTACGGGACGCAAAATACAATGAGCAGTTCTTC
few,.,TRBV7-9,TRBJ1-1,CASRSADSRDTEAFF,TGTGCCAGCAGATCGGCGGACAGTCGGGATACTGAAGCTTTCTTT
.,.,TRBV6-1,TRBJ1-1,CASSEEEEITEAFF,TGTGCCAGCAGTGAAGAAGAGGAGATCACTGAAGCTTTCTTT
.,TRBD1,TRBV3-1,TRBJ1-5,CASSQDHTGGQPQHF,TGTGCCAGCAGCCAAGATCATACAGGGGGTCAGCCCCAGCATTTT
few,TRBD1,TRBV19,TRBJ2-6,CASSTGISGANVLTF,TGTGCCAGTTCGACAGGGATCTCTGGGGCCAACGTCCTGACTTTC
.,TRBD1,TRBV6-5,TRBJ1-2,CASSYGGWTGGNYGYTF,TGTGCCAGCAGTTACGGGGGGTGGACAGGGGGCAACTATGGCTACACCTTC
few,.,TRBV7-8,TRBJ2-1,CASSVDEVIEQKFF,TGTGCCAGCAGCGTAGACGAGGTCATCGAACAAAAGTTCTTC
few,TRBD2,TRBV11-2,TRBJ2-3,CASSQGTSGANQYF,TGTGCCAGCAGCCAAGGGACTAGCGGGGCGAACCAGTATTTT
.,.,TRBV2,TRBJ2-1,CASGPTARAYNEQFF,TGTGCCAGCGGGCCGACAGCCCGCGCTTACAATGAGCAGTTCTTC
.,.,TRBV7-2,TRBJ2-6,CASSPRGPAVSGANVLTF,TGTGCCAGCAGCCCACGAGGGCCAGCCGTCTCTGGGGCCAACGTCCTGACTTTC
.,TRBD1,TRBV20-1,TRBJ2-5,CSARATGGAETQYF,TGCAGTGCTAGGGCGACAGGGGGCGCAGAGACCCAGTACTTC
.,.,TRBV13,TRBJ2-7,CASSIRRYEQYF,TGTGCCAGCAGCATTCGACGTTACGAGCAGTACTTC
.,.,TRBV6-2/TRBV6-3,TRBJ2-5,CASSYSEYDGKTQYF,TGTGCCAGCAGTTACTCGGAGTACGACGGGAAGACCCAGTACTTC
once,.,TRBV20-1,TRBJ2-7,CSARVGPGPYEQYF,TGCAGTGCTAGAGTGGGACCAGGCCCCTACGAGCAGTACTTC
few,.,TRBV20-1,TRBJ2-3,CSALWVRRVPDTQYF,TGCAGTGCTTTGTGGGTGAGGAGGGTCCCAGATACGCAGTATTTT
few,.,TRBV28,TRBJ1-2,CASSFGQLHYGYTF,TGTGCCAGCAGTTTCGGGCAGCTTCACTATGGCTACACCTTC
.,.,TRBV6-1,TRBJ2-5,CASKITGSKETQYF,TGTGCCAGCAAAATTACAGGGTCCAAAGAGACCCAGTACTTC
few,.,TRBV7-2,TRBJ2-4,CASSSFGSKNIQYF,TGTGCCAGCAGCTCATTCGGCTCCAAAAACATTCAGTACTTC
.,TRBD2,TRBV10-3,TRBJ2-3,CATRTQLAGGTDTQYF,TGTGCCACCCGAACCCAACTAGCGGGGGGCACAGATACGCAGTATTTT
.,TRBD1,TRBV20-1,TRBJ1-4,CSARDTARGREKLFF,TGCAGTGCTAGAGATACTGCCAGGGGGCGTGAAAAACTGTTTTTT
.,.,TRBV12-3/TRBV12-4,TRBJ1-4,CASSRQEDEKLFF,TGTGCCAGCAGCCGACAGGAAGACGAAAAACTGTTTTTT
.,.,TRBV5-1,TRBJ2-7,CASSSGTATTYNEQYF,TGCGCCAGCAGCTCCGGAACAGCTACCACCTACAATGAGCAGTACTTC